Below, 3 T cell receptor beta chains from the same sample are listed, as sequenced in a study of control samples from healthy donors and cancer patients. Method: immunoSEQ multiplex PCR; TCRdb's copy keeps in-frame clones and lacks some. This sample carries 84,000 or so clones, 90% to 95% of them seen once, and the ten largest clones take approximately 14%. The material sequenced was blood. Source of these receptors: a man aged 25 to 40 in good health.

The J gene is TRBJ2-5, the V gene TRBV24-1, with 7 nucleotides matching TRBD1. Germline lookup yields CDR1 KGHDR and CDR2 SFDVKD. The CDR3 sequence is 14 residues long. V dropped 3 bases and J dropped 4; count of bases not matched to a gene: 4. CDR3: CATSDPRQGETQYF. For the CDR3, the DNA is TGTGCCACCAGTGATCCCCGACAGGGAGAGACCCAGTACTTC.

The chain has TRBV7-2 and TRBJ2-2; D may be TRBD1 or TRBD2 (6 bases each). Germline V gene data show CDR1 as SGHTA and CDR2 as FQGNSA. Trimming removed 7 bases from V and 4 bases from J, with 22 bases in between. The CDR3 extends over 17 amino acids. CDR3 sequence (DNA): TGTGCCAGCATCTCCGTAACATCGGGGGCAGGCACCGGGGAGCTGTTTTTT. This codes for CASISVTSGAGTGELFF.

The rearrangement uses TRBV7-2 and TRBJ1-6; 7 positions agree with TRBD1. Germline CDR1 reads SGHTA; CDR2 reads FQGNSA. CDR3 length equals 15 residues. V lost 0 bases, J lost 9 bases, and 5 bases stayed unmatched. The CDR3 DNA sequence: TGTGCCAGCAGCTTAGCCCGACAGGGTGCTTCACCCCTCCACTTT. Translation gives CASSLARQGASPLHF.